The source of this T cell receptor (beta chain) is a study of CD8+CD57+ T cells in acquired aplastic anemia. The template for TCR beta VDJ and CDR3 sequence profiling was genomic DNA. Using its own MiXCR run on the reads, TCRdb lists one record per CDR3 protein. The table lists hundreds of thousands of distinct CDR3 sequences, around 45% of them singletons. As concerns this clonotype: A much more abundant neighbour one base away suggests this may be a read error.

Germline assignment: CDR1 SNHLY and CDR2 FYNNEI. Trimming cost V 8 bases and J 3 bases; bases outside gene matches: 12. The CDR3 runs 16 residues. Sequenced patients had shown CD8+CD57+ cell expansion by flow cytometry. Severe acquired aplastic anemia was present in all patients. The sequenced sample was sorted CD4+, CD8+, or CD8+CD57+ T cells (not recorded which) from PBMCs. V is TRBV2 and J is TRBJ1-1, with TRBD1 matching 10 bases. This clonotype was obtained from a human donor with aplastic anemia. The CDR3 protein is CASGGSDRGRHTEAFF. As DNA, the CDR3 is TGTGCCAGCGGCGGAAGCGACAGGGGGCGTCACACTGAAGCTTTCTTT.